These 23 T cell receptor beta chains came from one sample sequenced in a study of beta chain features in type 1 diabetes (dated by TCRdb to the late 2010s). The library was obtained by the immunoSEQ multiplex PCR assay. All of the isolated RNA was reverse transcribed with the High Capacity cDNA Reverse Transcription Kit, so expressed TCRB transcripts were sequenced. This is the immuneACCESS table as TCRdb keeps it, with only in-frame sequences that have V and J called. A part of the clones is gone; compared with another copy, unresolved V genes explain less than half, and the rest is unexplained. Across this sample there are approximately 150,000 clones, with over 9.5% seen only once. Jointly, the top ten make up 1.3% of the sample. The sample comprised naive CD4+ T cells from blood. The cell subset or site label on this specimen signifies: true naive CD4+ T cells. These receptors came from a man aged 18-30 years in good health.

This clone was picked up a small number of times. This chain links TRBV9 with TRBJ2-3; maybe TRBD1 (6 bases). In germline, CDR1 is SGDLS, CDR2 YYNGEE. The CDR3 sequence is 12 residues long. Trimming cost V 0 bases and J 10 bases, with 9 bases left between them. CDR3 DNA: TGTGCCAGCAGCGTAGTACAGGGTCCGCAGTATTTT. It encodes CASSVVQGPQYF. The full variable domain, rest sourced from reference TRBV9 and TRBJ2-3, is DSGVTQTPKHLITATGQRVTLRCSPRSGDLSVYWYQQSLDQGLQFLIQYYNGEERAKGNILERFSAQQFPDLHSELNLSSLELGDSALYFCASSVVQGPQYFGPGTRLTVL.

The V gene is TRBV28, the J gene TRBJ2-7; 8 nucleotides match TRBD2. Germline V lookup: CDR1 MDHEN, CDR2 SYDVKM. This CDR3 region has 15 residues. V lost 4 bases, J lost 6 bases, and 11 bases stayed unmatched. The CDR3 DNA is TGTGCCAGCAGTTCTCCGCCCCGGGAGGGTCCCGAGCAGTACTTC. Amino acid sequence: CASSSPPREGPEQYF.

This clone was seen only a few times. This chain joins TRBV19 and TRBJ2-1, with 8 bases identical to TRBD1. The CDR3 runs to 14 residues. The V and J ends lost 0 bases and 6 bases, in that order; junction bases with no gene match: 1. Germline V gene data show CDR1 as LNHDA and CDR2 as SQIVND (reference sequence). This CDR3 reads CASSIEDRVNEQFF. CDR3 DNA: TGTGCCAGTAGTATAGAGGACAGGGTCAATGAGCAGTTCTTC.

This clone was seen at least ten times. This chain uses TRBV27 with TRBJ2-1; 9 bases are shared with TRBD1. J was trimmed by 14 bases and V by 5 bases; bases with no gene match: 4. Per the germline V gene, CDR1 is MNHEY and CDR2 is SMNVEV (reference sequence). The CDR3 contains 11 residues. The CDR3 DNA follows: TGTGCCAGCAGTCCCGGGACAGGGAAGTTCTTC. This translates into CASSPGTGKFF.

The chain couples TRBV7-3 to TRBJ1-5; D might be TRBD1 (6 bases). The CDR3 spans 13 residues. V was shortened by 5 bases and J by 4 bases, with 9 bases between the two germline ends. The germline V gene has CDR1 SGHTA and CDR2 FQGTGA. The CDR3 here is CASSQGFNQPQHF. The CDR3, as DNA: TGTGCCAGCAGCCAGGGGTTTAATCAGCCCCAGCATTTT. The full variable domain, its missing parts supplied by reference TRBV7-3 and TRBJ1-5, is GAGVSQTPSNKVTEKGKYVELRCDPISGHTALYWYRQSLGQGPEFLIYFQGTGAADDSGLPNDRFFAVRPEGSVSTLKIQRTERGDSAVYLCASSQGFNQPQHFGDGTRLSIL.

The CDR3 reads CASRKTGSEAFF. CDR3 DNA sequence: TGTGCCAGCAGGAAGACAGGGAGTGAAGCTTTCTTT. The chain carries TRBV6-5 and TRBJ1-1; 7 positions match TRBD1. The junction had 5 bases not matched to a gene; V was cut back by 6 bases and J by 7 bases. Germline V CDR1 and CDR2: MNHEY, SVGAGI. CDR3 size: 12 residues.

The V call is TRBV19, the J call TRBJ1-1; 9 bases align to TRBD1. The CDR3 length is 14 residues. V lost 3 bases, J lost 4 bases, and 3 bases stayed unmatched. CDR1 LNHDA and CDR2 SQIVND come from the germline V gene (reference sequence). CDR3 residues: CASSMTGGPTEAFF. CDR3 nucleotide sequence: TGTGCCAGTAGTATGACAGGGGGTCCCACTGAAGCTTTCTTT.

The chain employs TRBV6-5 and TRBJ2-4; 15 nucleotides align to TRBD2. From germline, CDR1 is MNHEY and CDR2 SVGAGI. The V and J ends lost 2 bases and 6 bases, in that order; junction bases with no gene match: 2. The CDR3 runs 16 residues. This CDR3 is CASSYGTSGGRNIQYF. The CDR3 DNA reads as TGTGCCAGCAGTTACGGGACTAGCGGGGGGAGAAACATTCAGTACTTC.

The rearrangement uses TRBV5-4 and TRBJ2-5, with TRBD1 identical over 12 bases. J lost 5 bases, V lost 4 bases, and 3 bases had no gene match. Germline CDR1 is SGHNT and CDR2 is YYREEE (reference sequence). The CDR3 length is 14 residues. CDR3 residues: CASSRGQGAETQYF. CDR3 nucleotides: TGTGCCAGCAGCCGGGGACAGGGGGCGGAGACCCAGTACTTC.

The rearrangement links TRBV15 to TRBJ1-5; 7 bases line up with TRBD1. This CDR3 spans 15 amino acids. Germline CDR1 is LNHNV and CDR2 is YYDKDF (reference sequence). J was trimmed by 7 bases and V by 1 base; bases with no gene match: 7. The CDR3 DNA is TGTGCCACCAGCAGAGGGGCAGGGGGTATGCAGCCCCAGCATTTT. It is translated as CATSRGAGGMQPQHF.

CDR3 in amino acids: CASSEVGTGYYEQYF. The CDR3 DNA sequence: TGTGCCAGCAGTGAAGTCGGGACAGGGTACTACGAGCAGTACTTC. The J gene is TRBJ2-7, the V gene TRBV6-1; 9 bases are a match to TRBD1. V dropped 1 base and J dropped 3; count of bases not matched to a gene: 4. Germline CDR1 and CDR2: MNHNS and SASEGT. The CDR3 extends over 15 amino acids.

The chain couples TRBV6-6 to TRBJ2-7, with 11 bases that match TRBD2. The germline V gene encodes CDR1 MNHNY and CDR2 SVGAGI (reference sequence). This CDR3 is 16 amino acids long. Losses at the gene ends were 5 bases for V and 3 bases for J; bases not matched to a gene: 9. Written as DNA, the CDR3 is TGTGCCAGCAGTATTAGTAGTGGACTAGCGGGCTACGAGCAGTACTTC. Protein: CASSISSGLAGYEQYF.

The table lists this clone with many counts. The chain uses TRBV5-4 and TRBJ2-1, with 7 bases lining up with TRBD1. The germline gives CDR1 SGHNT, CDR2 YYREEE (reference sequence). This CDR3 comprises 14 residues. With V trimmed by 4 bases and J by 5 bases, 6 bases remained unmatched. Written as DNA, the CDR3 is TGTGCCAGCAGCCCGTCGACAGGGCACAATGAGCAGTTCTTC. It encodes CASSPSTGHNEQFF.

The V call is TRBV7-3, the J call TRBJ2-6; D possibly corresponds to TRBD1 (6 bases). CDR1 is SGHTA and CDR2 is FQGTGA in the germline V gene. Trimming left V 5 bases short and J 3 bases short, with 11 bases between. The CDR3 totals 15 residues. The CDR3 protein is CASSPGVGGANVLTF. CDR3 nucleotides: TGTGCCAGCAGCCCAGGGGTCGGTGGGGCCAACGTCCTGACTTTC.

CDR3 sequence (DNA): TGCGCCAGCAGTGAGTCGACTCGGGGACAGCGGCAGCCCCAGCATTTT. Its translation: CASSESTRGQRQPQHF. V gene TRBV10-2 combines with J gene TRBJ1-5; 7 bases agree with TRBD1. Germline CDR1 is WSHSY and CDR2 is SAAADI. With 0 bases clipped from V and 7 bases from J, the junction kept 9 bases outside the gene matches. This CDR3 comprises 16 residues.

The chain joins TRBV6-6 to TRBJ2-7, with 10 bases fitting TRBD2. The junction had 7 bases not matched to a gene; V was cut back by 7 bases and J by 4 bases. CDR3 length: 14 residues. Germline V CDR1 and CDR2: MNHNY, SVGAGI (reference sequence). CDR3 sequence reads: CASTLAGMIYEQYF. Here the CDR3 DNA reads TGTGCCAGCACACTAGCGGGGATGATATACGAGCAGTACTTC.

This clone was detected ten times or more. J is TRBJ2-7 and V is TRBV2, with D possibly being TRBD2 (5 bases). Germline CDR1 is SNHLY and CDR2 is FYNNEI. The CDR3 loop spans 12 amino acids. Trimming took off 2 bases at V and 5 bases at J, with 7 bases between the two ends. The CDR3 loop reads CASSERGNEQYF. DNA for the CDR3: TGTGCCAGCAGTGAACGGGGAAACGAGCAGTACTTC.

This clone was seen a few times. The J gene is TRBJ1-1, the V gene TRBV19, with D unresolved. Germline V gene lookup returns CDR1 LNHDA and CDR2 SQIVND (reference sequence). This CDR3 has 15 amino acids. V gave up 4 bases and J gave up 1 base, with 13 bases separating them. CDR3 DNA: TGTGCCAGTAGTAGTCCTAGGATAGCGAACACTGAAGCTTTCTTT. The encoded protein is CASSSPRIANTEAFF.

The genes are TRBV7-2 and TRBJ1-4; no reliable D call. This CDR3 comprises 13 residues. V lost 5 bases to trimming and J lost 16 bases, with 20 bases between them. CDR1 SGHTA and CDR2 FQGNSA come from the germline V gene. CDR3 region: CASSALHSTGAFF. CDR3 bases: TGTGCCAGCAGCGCTCTTCATTCGACTGGAGCGTTTTTT.

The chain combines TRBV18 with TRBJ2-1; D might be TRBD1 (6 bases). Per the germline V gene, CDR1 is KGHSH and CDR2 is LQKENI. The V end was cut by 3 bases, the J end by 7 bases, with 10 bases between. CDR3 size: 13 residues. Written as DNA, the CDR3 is TGTGCCAGCTCACCTTCGAGGGGGAATGAGCAGTTCTTC. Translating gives CASSPSRGNEQFF.

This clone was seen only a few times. DNA for the CDR3: TGTGCCAGCAGCCATCAGGGAGGGACCTACGAGCAGTACTTC. Translation gives CASSHQGGTYEQYF. The chain has TRBV11-2 and TRBJ2-7, with TRBD2 matching 7 bases. The ends lost 5 bases at V and 2 bases at J; junction bases unmatched: 6. Germline loops: CDR1 SGHAT, CDR2 FQNNGV. The CDR3 has 14 amino acids.

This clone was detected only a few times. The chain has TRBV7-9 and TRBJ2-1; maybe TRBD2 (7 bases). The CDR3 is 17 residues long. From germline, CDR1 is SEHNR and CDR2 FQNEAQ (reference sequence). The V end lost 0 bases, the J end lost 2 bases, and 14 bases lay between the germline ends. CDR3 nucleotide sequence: TGTGCCAGCAGCTTAGCGGGGGGGCCACAGACCTACAATGAGCAGTTCTTC. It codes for CASSLAGGPQTYNEQFF.

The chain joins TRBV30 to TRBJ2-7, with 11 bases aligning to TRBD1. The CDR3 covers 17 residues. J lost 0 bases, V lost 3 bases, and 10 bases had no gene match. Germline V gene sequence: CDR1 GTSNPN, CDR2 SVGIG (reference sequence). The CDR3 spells CAWSRRTGGHTSYEQYF. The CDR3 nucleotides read TGTGCCTGGAGCCGAAGGACAGGGGGCCACACCTCCTACGAGCAGTACTTC.